One sample yielded the 5 T cell receptor beta chains listed below, sequenced in a study of Ad26.COV2.S vaccination and SARS-CoV-2 variants (dated by TCRdb to the early 2020s). Library construction relied on the immunoSEQ multiplex PCR assay. TCRdb limited this immuneACCESS table to in-frame rearrangements with V and J called. A share of clones is missing; checked studies link under half to unresolved V genes, and the rest is unexplained. The sample profile shows some 320,000 clones; around 85% of them were found once. 2% to 2.5% of the sample is held by the ten biggest clonotypes. The intended sense of this specimen's treatment or condition label: about 20 received Ad26.COV2.S at low or high dose, single or two shots; roughly 5 received placebo; per-sample allocation not given. For vaccine and placebo recipients, repertoires were sequenced using samples collected on day 63 after the first injection.

The source material was peripheral blood, sampled in a trial of Ad26.COV2.S vaccine versus placebo. The origin of the receptors is a person aged 18-65 years who received the Ad26.COV2.S COVID-19 vaccine or a placebo.

This chain joins TRBV4-2 and TRBJ2-6, with no clear D. Between the trimmed V and J ends, which lost 4 bases and 0 bases, there was a span of 10 bases. Germline V gene lookup returns CDR1 LGHNA and CDR2 YNFKEQ. The CDR3 is 16 amino acids. The CDR3, as DNA: TGTGCCAGCAGCCCCTCCCATTTCTCTGGGGCCAACGTCCTGACTTTC. This encodes CASSPSHFSGANVLTF.

This chain joins TRBV4-2 and TRBJ2-6, with D possibly matching TRBD1 (6 bases). The CDR3 runs to 15 residues. The germline CDR1 and CDR2 sequences are LGHNA and YNFKEQ. Trimming removed 0 bases at V and 3 bases at J, with 6 bases between. The CDR3 DNA is TGTGCCAGCAGCCAAGACAGGGGTGGGGCCAACGTCCTGACTTTC. It yields the protein CASSQDRGGANVLTF.

A few counts support this clone. The chain uses TRBV7-3 and TRBJ1-6; 7 bases map to TRBD1. Trimming removed 7 bases from V and 9 bases from J; junction bases left unmatched: 9. This CDR3 is built from 14 residues. Germline CDR1 SGHTA, CDR2 FQGTGA. CDR3 nucleotides: TGTGCCAGCAACCCAGGGGGGGTTTTTTCACCCCTCCACTTT. It translates to CASNPGGVFSPLHF.

The chain links TRBV5-5 to TRBJ1-1, with D unresolved. The CDR3 loop spans 13 amino acids. CDR1 is SGHKS, CDR2 YYEKEE, per germline (reference sequence). V was cut by 1 base and J by 0 bases, with 4 bases left in between. In DNA, the CDR3 is TGTGCCAGCAGCTTGTCCGTGAACACTGAAGCTTTCTTT. Its translation is CASSLSVNTEAFF.

This chain uses TRBV7-9 with TRBJ1-4; no clear D. Germline CDR1 SEHNR, CDR2 FQNEAQ (reference sequence). The CDR3 is 14 residues long. V was cut by 5 bases and J by 2 bases, with 9 bases left in between. Written as DNA, the CDR3 is TGTGCCAGCAGCGCGGGAAGGACTAATGAAAAACTGTTTTTT. As protein: CASSAGRTNEKLFF.